This note documents a single T cell receptor beta chain sequence. These data come from a study of T cells after yellow fever vaccination. V lost 3 bases, J lost 0 bases, and 9 bases lay in between. The CDR3 is 15 residues long. Per the germline V gene, CDR1 is KGHSH and CDR2 is LQKENI. TCRdb independently ran MiXCR on the 5' RACE reads; one entry per CDR3 protein. The sample carries 550,000 or so distinct CDR3 sequences, over 15% recorded once. This sequence joins TRBV18 and TRBJ1-5, with D perhaps matching TRBD1 (5 bases). This sequence originates from a man aged 25 to 40 who received the YFV17D yellow fever vaccine. The starting material was PBMCs, obtained 15 days after the yellow fever booster vaccination. This CDR3 is CASSPNRNSNQPQHF. For the CDR3, the DNA is TGTGCCAGCTCACCCAACAGGAATAGCAATCAGCCCCAGCATTTT.